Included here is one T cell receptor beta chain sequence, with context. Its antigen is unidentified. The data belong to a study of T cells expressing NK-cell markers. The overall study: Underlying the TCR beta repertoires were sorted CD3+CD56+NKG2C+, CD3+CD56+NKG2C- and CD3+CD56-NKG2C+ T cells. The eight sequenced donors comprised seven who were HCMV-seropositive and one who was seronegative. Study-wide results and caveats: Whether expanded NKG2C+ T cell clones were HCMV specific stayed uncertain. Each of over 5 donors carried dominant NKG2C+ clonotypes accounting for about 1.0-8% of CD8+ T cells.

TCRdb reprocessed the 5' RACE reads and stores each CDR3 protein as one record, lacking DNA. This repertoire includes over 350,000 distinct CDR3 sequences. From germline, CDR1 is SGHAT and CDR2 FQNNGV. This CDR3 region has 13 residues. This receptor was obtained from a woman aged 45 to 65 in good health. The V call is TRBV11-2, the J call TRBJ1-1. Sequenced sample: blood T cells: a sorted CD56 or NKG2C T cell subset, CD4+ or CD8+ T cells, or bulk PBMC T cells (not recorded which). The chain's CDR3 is CASSLRGAGEAFF.